This TCR beta chain was documented in a study of radiotherapy plus CTLA-4 blockade in lung cancer. The data were produced by immunoSEQ multiplex PCR, yet TCRdb's version contains in-frame clones alone and is incomplete. The top ten clones hold roughly 6.7% of a sample with more than 55,000 clones, approximately 82% of them seen once. Focal radiation and CTLA-4 blockade (ipilimumab) were tested in chemo-refractory metastatic non-small-cell lung cancer patients. V was trimmed by 1 base and J by 3 bases, leaving 6 bases between them. There are 13 residues in the CDR3. Germline V gene data show CDR1 as SNHLY and CDR2 as FYNNEI.

The TCR comes from a human donor with non-small cell lung cancer whose response to radiotherapy plus ipilimumab could not be evaluated. The source material was peripheral blood, sampled from a patient treated with radiotherapy plus ipilimumab. The V and J genes are TRBV2 and TRBJ1-2; D not certain. This CDR3 reads CASSEVGDYGYTF. As DNA, the CDR3 is TGTGCCAGCAGTGAAGTGGGAGACTATGGCTACACCTTC. Full variable domain (outside the CDR3, taken from reference TRBV2 and TRBJ1-2): EPEVTQTPSHQVTQMGQEVILRCVPISNHLYFYWYRQILGQKVEFLVSFYNNEISEKSEIFDDQFSVERPDGSNFTLKIRSTKLEDSAMYFCASSEVGDYGYTFGSGTRLTVV.